This T cell receptor (beta chain) was recorded in a study of immune heterogeneity within non-small cell lung tumors. Findings and limits, study-wide: Tumor sites within a patient were found to share identical dominant CDR3 beta clonotypes, and site-unique high-frequency clones were also present. With an R of approximately 0.32, local T-cell clonality correlated moderately but significantly with local tumor mutational burden.

The CDR3 contains 16 residues. Germline CDR1 and CDR2: SSHAT and FNYEAQ (reference sequence). For each sample, template was about 550 ng of bulk tumor genomic DNA. Surgery yielded several widely spaced biopsies per primary tumor. Patients had untreated, newly diagnosed non-small cell lung cancer and underwent curative surgery. Amplification of TCR beta CDR3 was performed by multiplex PCR with 32 V and 13 J primers. MiXCR, applied by TCRdb to the multiplex PCR reads, yields one record per CDR3 protein. The table lists about 20,000 distinct CDR3 sequences, 27% of them singletons. This clonotype occurred a few times. The antigen remains undetermined. A read error may account for a junction end that differs from germline.

The clonotype comes from a man aged 35 to 55 with non-small cell lung cancer. Source material: lung tumor tissue. The chain combines TRBV7-7 with TRBJ2-2; 9 bases match TRBD2. The CDR3 region is CASSLKAGGNTGELFF. In nucleotides, the CDR3 is TGTGCTAGCAGCTTAAAAGCGGGAGGGAACACCGGGGAGCTGTTTTTT.